The next 17 T cell receptor beta chains were all read from a single sample in a study of cytomegalovirus exposure and HLA in healthy donors. With 60 Vbeta and 13 Jbeta primers, the PCR was carried out. Only in-frame clones appear in the TCRdb table, and some are missing; sequencing was by immunoSEQ multiplex PCR. Of 200,000 or so clones detected, approximately 78% appear once; the ten largest clones hold approximately 3.9%. Sequencing was performed on PBMCs. These receptors originate from a male donor in good health and CMV-seronegative.

The gene calls are TRBV6-6 and TRBJ2-5; D is ambiguous. The J call may be wrong; the DNA end is better matched by TRBJ2-7. The CDR3 loop spans 14 amino acids. Germline CDR1 is MNHNY and CDR2 is SVGAGI (reference sequence). CDR3 coding DNA: TGTGCCAGCAGTTACGAGGCCAGCTCCTACGAGCAGTACTTC. Protein: CASSYEASSYEQYF.

The chain joins TRBV14 to TRBJ2-5; D may be TRBD2 (6 bases). Per germline, CDR1 SGHDN and CDR2 FVKESK. This CDR3 is 16 amino acids long. Between the trimmed V and J ends, which lost 0 bases and 4 bases, there was a span of 15 bases. The CDR3 DNA reads TGTGCCAGCAGCCAAGATCGCATTCGAGCGGGAGAGACCCAGTACTTC. This sequence encodes CASSQDRIRAGETQYF.

This clone was found once. This chain joins TRBV28 and TRBJ2-6; D may be TRBD1 (6 bases). CDR1 MDHEN and CDR2 SYDVKM come from the germline V gene. The length of the CDR3 is 18 residues. V gave up 6 bases and J gave up 0 bases, with 18 bases separating them. The CDR3 loop is CASSQIRDTFSGANVLTF. DNA of the CDR3: TGTGCCAGCAGCCAAATCCGGGACACCTTCTCTGGGGCCAACGTCCTGACTTTC.

The chain carries TRBV4-1 and TRBJ1-1, with D possibly matching TRBD1 (5 bases). Trimming stripped 6 bases from V and 1 base from J, with 24 bases between. Germline V gene sequence: CDR1 MGHRA, CDR2 YSYEKL. This CDR3 is 18 amino acids long. CDR3: CASSAGRPGRSRNTEAFF. CDR3 nucleotides: TGCGCCAGCAGTGCAGGGCGGCCCGGGAGATCTAGGAACACTGAAGCTTTCTTT.

The chain has TRBV28 and TRBJ2-2; D may be TRBD1 (5 bases). CDR1 is MDHEN and CDR2 is SYDVKM in the germline V gene. V lost 5 bases and J lost 6, with 7 bases in between. CDR3 length: 12 residues. The CDR3 spells CASSQGSGELFF. CDR3 in DNA: TGTGCCAGCAGTCAGGGCTCCGGGGAGCTGTTTTTT.

This chain joins TRBV28 and TRBJ1-2; TRBD1 matches 7 bases. This CDR3 is built from 14 residues. V gave up 3 bases and J gave up 7 bases; unmatched junction bases: 8. Germline-derived CDR1 and CDR2 are MDHEN and SYDVKM. DNA of the CDR3: TGTGCCAGCAGTTTCTCCGACAGGGTTGTTGGCTACACCTTC. It specifies CASSFSDRVVGYTF.

This clone was picked up a small number of times. The V call is TRBV11-2, the J call TRBJ1-1; D not certain. Deletions cut 1 base from V and 4 bases from J, with 7 bases between. The CDR3 sequence is 13 residues long. Germline-derived CDR1 and CDR2 are SGHAT and FQNNGV. CDR3 loop: CASSLGLPTEAFF. CDR3 nucleotide sequence: TGTGCCAGCAGCTTAGGACTCCCCACTGAAGCTTTCTTT.

This chain connects TRBV19 to TRBJ2-7; D is unclear. CDR3 length: 13 residues. V was pared by 4 bases and J by 0 bases, with 7 bases between. Germline CDR1 reads LNHDA; CDR2 reads SQIVND (reference sequence). CDR3 sequence reads: CASSRASSYEQYF. The CDR3 bases are TGTGCCAGTAGTAGGGCCAGCTCCTACGAGCAGTACTTC. Combining the CDR3 with reference TRBV19 and TRBJ2-7 gives the whole variable domain DGGITQSPKYLFRKEGQNVTLSCEQNLNHDAMYWYRQDPGQGLRLIYYSQIVNDFQKGDIAEGYSVSREKKESFPLTVTSAQKNPTAFYLCASSRASSYEQYFGPGTRLTVT.

The chain uses TRBV28 and TRBJ1-3; D is unresolved. The CDR3 is 13 residues long. In germline, CDR1 is MDHEN, CDR2 SYDVKM. The V and J ends lost 5 bases and 0 bases respectively, with 5 bases between them. The CDR3 DNA is TGTGCCAGCAGTCGGAGCTCTGGAAACACCATATATTTT. Translated, it gives CASSRSSGNTIYF.

The chain links TRBV9 to TRBJ2-1; 16 positions match TRBD2. V shed 4 bases, J shed 10 bases, and the junction held 11 bases outside the gene matches. CDR3 length equals 17 residues. Per germline, CDR1 SGDLS and CDR2 YYNGEE. The CDR3 spells CASSLGTSGRASVEQFF. In DNA form, the CDR3 reads TGTGCCAGCAGCCTAGGGACTAGCGGGAGGGCCAGCGTGGAGCAGTTCTTC.

This chain uses TRBV7-9 with TRBJ2-7; 7 bases are shared with TRBD1. V shed 5 bases, J shed 6 bases, and the junction held 10 bases outside the gene matches. Per the germline V gene, CDR1 is SEHNR and CDR2 is FQNEAQ (reference sequence). The CDR3 consists of 14 residues. The CDR3, as DNA: TGTGCCAGCAGCGGCCGGGACAGAGGAGGCGAGCAGTACTTC. This gives the protein CASSGRDRGGEQYF.

The V gene is TRBV5-1, the J gene TRBJ1-4; a weak D match, TRBD1 (6 bases). This CDR3 is 16 amino acids long. Germline-derived CDR1 and CDR2 are SGHRS and YFSETQ. Between the trimmed V and J ends, which lost 0 bases and 6 bases, there was a span of 15 bases. The CDR3 DNA follows: TGCGCCAGCAGCTTGGTGGCAGGGGCTATTTATGAAAAACTGTTTTTT. Translated: CASSLVAGAIYEKLFF.

The V call is TRBV19, the J call TRBJ1-4; a possible D gene is TRBD1 (6 bases). V was clipped by 8 bases and J by 7 bases, with 26 bases between them. The CDR3 runs 17 residues. Germline values: CDR1 LNHDA, CDR2 SQIVND (reference sequence). CDR3 nucleotide sequence: TGTGCCAGTTCCTTAGGTCAGGGGCGGACGAGAAGTGAAAAACTGTTTTTT. This gives the protein CASSLGQGRTRSEKLFF.

The chain couples TRBV29-1 to TRBJ2-7; 11 bases map to TRBD2. Germline trimming cut 4 bases from V and 6 bases from J; bases unmatched to any gene: 8. The V gene's germline CDR1 is SQVTM and CDR2 ANQGSEA. The length of the CDR3 is 14 residues. CDR3 sequence (DNA): TGCAGCGTTGTGCTAGCGGGAGGCAGGGGCGAGCAGTACTTC. It is translated as CSVVLAGGRGEQYF.

This clone was observed a few times. The chain links TRBV4-1 to TRBJ1-1, with 7 bases lining up with TRBD1. The CDR3 totals 15 residues. V shed 5 bases, J shed 6 bases, and the junction held 12 bases outside the gene matches. The germline gives CDR1 MGHRA, CDR2 YSYEKL. The CDR3, as DNA: TGCGCCAGCAGCAAAGGGAGGGCAGGGGGACCTGAAGCTTTCTTT. The encoded protein is CASSKGRAGGPEAFF.

CDR3 region: CASSSTGGGPQHF. The CDR3 DNA sequence: TGTGCCAGCAGCTCGACAGGGGGAGGGCCCCAGCATTTT. This chain joins TRBV5-6 and TRBJ1-5, with 9 bases matching TRBD1. Germline V CDR1 and CDR2: SGHDT, YYEEEE. This CDR3 has 13 residues. With 3 bases clipped from V and 9 bases from J, the junction kept 4 bases outside the gene matches.

The chain joins TRBV6-5 to TRBJ2-3; a weak D match, TRBD2 (6 bases). Trimming pared 6 bases from V and 1 base from J, leaving 11 bases between. Germline CDR1 is MNHEY and CDR2 is SVGAGI. CDR3 length equals 14 residues. The CDR3 is CASREGLGTDTQYF. Here the CDR3 DNA reads TGTGCCAGCAGGGAGGGATTAGGCACAGATACGCAGTATTTT.